One and the same sample provided the 25 T cell receptor beta chains below, sequenced in a study of patients and donors after allogeneic stem cell transplantation. TCRdb re-called the RT-PCR reads with MiXCR, one entry per CDR3 protein. The sample includes about 400,000 distinct CDR3 sequences, roughly 17% seen only once; the top ten take around 7.9%. The sequencing input was blood, either unsorted or a sorted T cell fraction (not recorded which). The receptors derive from a human donor who was either an allogeneic HSCT recipient or a stem cell or donor lymphocyte infusion donor (not recorded which). It is not recorded whose cells these are; they may come from a transplant donor.

In its sample, this clonotype was seen many times. The rearrangement joins TRBV30 to TRBJ1-1; the match to TRBD1 covers 7 bases. CDR1 is GTSNPN, CDR2 SVGIG, per germline (reference sequence). The CDR3 is made up of 15 amino acids. The J segment lost 5 bases and the V segment lost 4 bases, leaving 13 bases of the junction unmatched. CDR3 coding DNA: TGTGCCTGGATCCAGGGACAGCGGAAGTGGACTGAAGCTTTCTTT. As protein: CAWIQGQRKWTEAFF. Full variable domain (remainder filled in from reference TRBV30 and TRBJ1-1): SQTIHQWPATLVQPVGSPLSLECTVEGTSNPNLYWYRQAAGRGLQLLFYSVGIGQISSEVPQNLSASRPQDRQFILSSKKLLLSDSGFYLCAWIQGQRKWTEAFFGQGTRLTVV.

This clonotype occurred a few times. The chain recombines TRBV4-1 with TRBJ2-7; TRBD2 agrees at 11 bases. CDR3 size: 17 residues. Trimming removed 3 bases from V and 1 base from J; junction bases left unmatched: 8. Germline CDR1 MGHRA, CDR2 YSYEKL. CDR3 amino acids: CASSHPTSGRRSYEQYF. CDR3 nucleotides: TGCGCCAGCAGCCACCCCACTAGCGGGAGACGATCCTACGAGCAGTACTTC.

This clonotype was counted between two and nine times. The chain combines TRBV7-9 with TRBJ1-4, with 12 bases aligning to TRBD1. The V and J ends lost 5 bases and 10 bases, in that order; junction bases with no gene match: 11. Per the germline V gene, CDR1 is SEHNR and CDR2 is FQNEAQ (reference sequence). The CDR3 totals 16 residues. As DNA, the CDR3 is TGTGCCAGCAGCACCCGCCCCGGGGACAGGGGGCGAAAACTGTTTTTT. Encoded protein: CASSTRPGDRGRKLFF.

This clonotype has just a few counts. The V gene is TRBV5-6, the J gene TRBJ2-4; D is possibly TRBD1 (6 bases). V was cut by 1 base and J by 3 bases, with 14 bases left in between. Looked up from germline, CDR1 is SGHDT and CDR2 is YYEEEE. CDR3 length equals 16 residues. The CDR3 region has the DNA TGTGCCAGCAGCTTGTTTAGGGACACAAACAAAAACATTCAGTACTTC. It yields the protein CASSLFRDTNKNIQYF.

This clonotype was found many times. The chain combines TRBV20-1 with TRBJ2-3, with 7 bases fitting TRBD2. The germline V gene has CDR1 DFQATT and CDR2 SNEGSKA (reference sequence). V shed 5 bases and J 4 bases; nucleotides not matched to a gene: 12. The CDR3 loop spans 15 amino acids. CDR3 sequence reads: CSAPIQAGRPDTQYF. CDR3 DNA: TGCAGTGCTCCCATCCAAGCGGGAAGGCCAGATACGCAGTATTTT.

This chain connects TRBV23-1 to TRBJ2-3, with D hard to call. TRBV23-1 is designated an ORF whose function remains uncertain. The V end lost 0 bases, the J end lost 5 bases, and 12 bases lay between the germline ends. CDR3 length: 15 residues. For the CDR3, the DNA is TGCGCCAGCAGTCAATCGGTGTCTCGTCGAGATACGCAGTATTTT. This sequence encodes CASSQSVSRRDTQYF.

The chain carries TRBV5-1 and TRBJ2-1; D call uncertain. Per germline, CDR1 SGHRS and CDR2 YFSETQ. The CDR3 consists of 15 residues. Trimming shortened V by 0 bases and J by 4 bases, and 11 bases separated the two germline ends. The CDR3 reads CASSLDLGWYNEQFF. The CDR3 region has the DNA TGCGCCAGCAGCTTGGACCTAGGTTGGTACAATGAGCAGTTCTTC. The complete variable domain, with remaining parts taken from reference TRBV5-1 and TRBJ2-1, reads KAGVTQTPRYLIKTRGQQVTLSCSPISGHRSVSWYQQTPGQGLQFLFEYFSETQRNKGNFPGRFSGRQFSNSRSEMNVSTLELGDSALYLCASSLDLGWYNEQFFGPGTRLTVL.

The chain couples TRBV12-3 or TRBV12-4 to TRBJ2-2, with D perhaps given as TRBD1 or TRBD2 (5 bases each). V lost 0 bases and J lost 1, with 9 bases in between. This CDR3 has 16 residues. The CDR3 DNA follows: TGTGCCAGCAGTTTAGCCGGGACGGAGAACACCGGGGAGCTGTTTTTT. It specifies CASSLAGTENTGELFF.

This chain joins TRBV5-4 and TRBJ1-2; TRBD1 matches at 7 bases. The ends lost 4 bases at V and 4 bases at J; junction bases unmatched: 4. CDR1 and CDR2 (germline): SGHNT, YYREEE (reference sequence). The CDR3 runs to 13 residues. The CDR3 region is CASSAGQSYGYTF. The CDR3 DNA reads TGTGCCAGCAGCGCGGGACAGTCCTATGGCTACACCTTC. Filled out from reference TRBV5-4 and TRBJ1-2, the complete variable domain reads ETGVTQSPTHLIKTRGQQVTLRCSSQSGHNTVSWYQQALGQGPQFIFQYYREEENGRGNFPPRFSGLQFPNYSSELNVNALELDDSALYLCASSAGQSYGYTFGSGTRLTVV.

The rearrangement links TRBV7-2 to TRBJ2-2, with 12 bases lining up with TRBD1. The CDR3 covers 16 residues. Per germline, CDR1 SGHTA and CDR2 FQGNSA. After removal of 4 bases from V and 4 bases from J, the junction contained 4 bases not matched to a gene. Written as DNA, the CDR3 is TGTGCCAGCAGCTACCGGGACAGGGGGCCCACCGGGGAGCTGTTTTTT. Translating gives CASSYRDRGPTGELFF.

This clonotype was seen more than once but under ten times. This chain uses TRBV5-1 with TRBJ2-7, with 12 bases that match TRBD2. This CDR3 region has 16 residues. Unmatched junction bases numbered 8, after V lost 6 bases and J lost 1 base. CDR1 and CDR2 from the germline V gene are SGHRS and YFSETQ. The DNA of the CDR3 is TGCGCCAGCAACTCGGAAGGGACTAGCGGGTCCTACGAGCAGTACTTC. It codes for CASNSEGTSGSYEQYF.

The V and J genes are TRBV5-6 and TRBJ1-1; D ambiguous. The CDR3 is 13 residues long. From germline, CDR1 is SGHDT and CDR2 YYEEEE. Trimming took off 3 bases at V and 0 bases at J, with 6 bases between the two ends. For the CDR3, the DNA is TGTGCCAGCAGCTCGACAATGAACACTGAAGCTTTCTTT. It encodes CASSSTMNTEAFF.

V and J are TRBV12-3 or TRBV12-4 and TRBJ2-5; 12 positions agree with TRBD1. This CDR3 has 14 residues. Unmatched junction bases numbered 3, after V lost 6 bases and J lost 4 bases. CDR3 sequence: CASSWGQGAETQYF. The CDR3 nucleotides read TGTGCCAGCAGCTGGGGACAGGGGGCAGAGACCCAGTACTTC.

This clonotype has a handful of counts. The genes are TRBV12-3 or TRBV12-4 and TRBJ2-3; 7 nucleotides agree with TRBD2. This CDR3 has 14 amino acids. The V gene end was trimmed by 3 bases and the J gene end by 5 bases; junction bases not matched to a gene: 5. CDR3 in DNA: TGTGCCAGCAGTTTTGGCGGGGGAGGAGATACGCAGTATTTT. This codes for CASSFGGGGDTQYF.

V and J are TRBV7-6 and TRBJ2-2; tentative D call: TRBD2 (5 bases). The CDR3 covers 15 residues. The ends were cut back, 2 bases at V and 5 bases at J, with 12 bases in the middle. Looked up from germline, CDR1 is SGHVS and CDR2 is FNYEAQ. The CDR3 region is CASSLTGKTTGELFF. Here the CDR3 DNA reads TGTGCCAGCAGCTTAACGGGAAAGACGACCGGGGAGCTGTTTTTT.

The J gene is TRBJ2-7, the V gene TRBV20-1, with 8 bases that match TRBD1. V shed 4 bases, J shed 3 bases, and the junction held 8 bases outside the gene matches. The germline gives CDR1 DFQATT, CDR2 SNEGSKA (reference sequence). This CDR3 comprises 14 residues. DNA of the CDR3: TGCAGTGCTACCAAAGACAGGGGCGGCTACGAGCAGTACTTC. Its protein is CSATKDRGGYEQYF.

This clonotype was observed a handful of times. The CDR3 nucleotides are TGTGCCAGCAGCTCCTTAAAGAAAGGACTGATTGAAGCTTTCTTT. It translates to CASSSLKKGLIEAFF. The chain recombines TRBV7-2 with TRBJ1-1; D unresolved. Germline lookup yields CDR1 SGHTA and CDR2 FQGNSA. The CDR3 is 15 residues long. The germline V and J ends were trimmed by 4 bases and 7 bases, with 19 bases remaining between them.

CDR3 coding DNA: TGCGCCAGCAGCCAAGCCCGGGACAGCTATGGCTACACCTTC. Amino acids: CASSQARDSYGYTF. This rearrangement joins TRBV4-1 to TRBJ1-2; 7 bases line up with TRBD1. CDR3 size: 14 residues. Germline trimming cut 1 base from V and 4 bases from J; bases unmatched to any gene: 3. Germline V gene data show CDR1 as MGHRA and CDR2 as YSYEKL.

The J gene is TRBJ1-1, the V gene TRBV5-5; 7 nucleotides match TRBD1. The CDR3 is made up of 13 amino acids. CDR1 and CDR2 (germline): SGHKS, YYEKEE (reference sequence). J gave up 2 bases and V 10 bases, and 8 bases lay outside the gene matches. The CDR3 DNA follows: TGTGCCGCACGAACAGGGGTTAACACTGAAGCTTTCTTT. Protein sequence: CAARTGVNTEAFF. The full variable domain, in which reference TRBV5-5 and TRBJ1-1 provide the parts outside the CDR3, is DAGVTQSPTHLIKTRGQQVTLRCSPISGHKSVSWYQQVLGQGPQFIFQYYEKEERGRGNFPDRFSARQFPNYSSELNVNALLLGDSALYLCAARTGVNTEAFFGQGTRLTVV.

This clonotype was observed at least ten times. The V and J genes are TRBV20-1 and TRBJ1-1; 7 bases map to TRBD1. This CDR3 region has 11 residues. Germline V lookup: CDR1 DFQATT, CDR2 SNEGSKA (reference sequence). V lost 6 bases, J lost 11 bases, and 9 bases stayed unmatched. The CDR3 coding sequence is TGCAGTGCAGAGGGGGCGCCTGGGGCTTTCTTT. Translated: CSAEGAPGAFF.

This sequence joins TRBV4-2 and TRBJ2-3; 8 nucleotides agree with TRBD2. The trim removed 0 bases at V and 7 bases at J, leaving 9 bases unmatched. Germline V gene data show CDR1 as LGHNA and CDR2 as YNFKEQ. The CDR3 runs to 16 residues. The CDR3 nucleotides read TGTGCCAGCAGCCAAGAAGGGACTAGTACGGGGAATACGCAGTATTTT. This translates into CASSQEGTSTGNTQYF.

This clonotype was seen only a few times. V gene TRBV20-1 combines with J gene TRBJ2-7, with D perhaps being TRBD1 or TRBD2 (6 bases each). CDR1 is DFQATT and CDR2 is SNEGSKA in the germline V gene (reference sequence). Trimming removed 0 bases from V and 1 base from J, with 16 bases in between. The length of the CDR3 is 16 residues. The CDR3 protein is CSARDHGGPKSYEQYF. For the CDR3, the DNA is TGCAGTGCTAGAGATCATGGGGGGCCCAAATCCTACGAGCAGTACTTC.

This clonotype was counted many times. The chain combines TRBV7-3 with TRBJ2-3; D may be TRBD1 (6 bases). The CDR3 is 13 residues long. Per germline, CDR1 SGHTA and CDR2 FQGTGA. The germline V and J ends were trimmed by 3 bases and 3 bases, with 7 bases remaining between them. The CDR3 reads CASSLTGTDTQYF. The DNA for the CDR3 is TGTGCCAGCAGCTTGACAGGAACAGATACGCAGTATTTT.

This clonotype was seen at least ten times. The CDR3 nucleotides read TGCAGCGTTGTCCGGGGGGGAGAGACCCAGTACTTC. This codes for CSVVRGGETQYF. This chain links TRBV29-1 with TRBJ2-5; 8 bases fit TRBD2. Germline V CDR1 and CDR2: SQVTM, ANQGSEA. V was clipped by 4 bases and J by 4 bases; unmatched bases: 2. There are 12 residues in the CDR3.

This clonotype was recorded many times. The rearrangement uses TRBV20-1 and TRBJ2-2; D remains unclear. This CDR3 is 13 amino acids long. Germline V gives CDR1 DFQATT, CDR2 SNEGSKA (reference sequence). V lost 1 base, J lost 0 bases, and 3 bases lay in between. CDR3 in DNA: TGCAGTGCTAGAGTTCCGAACACCGGGGAGCTGTTTTTT. Protein sequence: CSARVPNTGELFF.